This T cell receptor (beta chain) was identified in a study of cytotoxic CD8 clonotypes in ibrutinib-treated CLL. Study in general: Each sample contained, on average, under 270,000 productive templates and tens of thousands of productive rearrangements.

Assay used: immunoSEQ multiplex PCR; TCRdb lists only in-frame clones, some missing. This sample has around 300,000 clones, with about 77% found just once. Study-wide points: Clonality showed a rise at ibrutinib response that reversed toward baseline at progression. Baseline values of clonality outstripped age-matched healthy donors and followed circulating CD8+ T-cell counts.

Germline CDR1 is SEHNR and CDR2 is FQNEAQ (reference sequence). CDR3 length equals 15 residues. V gave up 8 bases and J gave up 2 bases; unmatched junction bases: 7. This clone appeared a single time. Its antigen is still unknown. This material consisted of PBMCs, taken before ibrutinib treatment. The genes are TRBV7-9 and TRBJ2-3; 10 bases are shared with TRBD1. The receptor's source is a human donor with chronic lymphocytic leukemia. In DNA, the CDR3 is TGTGCCAGCCGAGACAGGGGGCAGGACACAGATACGCAGTATTTT. Its translation is CASRDRGQDTDTQYF.